The 16 T cell receptor beta chains presented below share a single source sample, sequenced in a study of vaccination effects on CD4 cells after COVID-19 (dated by TCRdb to 2021 to 2024). The antigens these receptors bind are not known. Library preparation used the immunoSEQ multiplex PCR assay. Drawn from immuneACCESS, this table holds only the in-frame rearrangements with V and J called that TCRdb kept. Clones are partly lost; checked studies trace under half to an unresolved V gene and leave the rest unexplained. This sample gives some 38,000 clones in total; about three quarters of them show up just once. Over 15% of the sample belongs to the ten largest clones. In the ViraFEST assay, PBMC were stimulated with viral peptide pools, and antigen-specific CD4+ T cell clonotypes were then identified by expansion using TCR sequencing. After around 10 days of culture, CD4+ T cells were isolated with the EasySep CD4+ T cell isolation kit. Convalescent patients had PCR-confirmed SARS-CoV-2 infection between March and December 2020, before Alpha, Beta and Delta variants emerged in the United States.

Material: CD4+ T cells from PBMCs cultured with HCoV-NL63 spike peptides, obtained before COVID-19 vaccination. The cell subset or site label corresponds to: HCoV-NL63 spike overlapping peptide pool stimulation. Receptor source: a human donor who had a prior SARS-CoV-2 infection.

The chain couples TRBV5-1 to TRBJ1-4; no clear D gene. CDR1 and CDR2 (germline): SGHRS, YFSETQ. V was clipped by 4 bases and J by 2 bases, with 9 bases between them. CDR3 length equals 14 residues. The CDR3 reads CASSLYLTNEKLFF. As DNA, the CDR3 is TGCGCCAGCAGCCTGTATTTGACTAATGAAAAACTGTTTTTT.

The chain links TRBV12-3 or TRBV12-4 to TRBJ2-3; D might be TRBD1 (5 bases). With 6 bases removed from V and 4 bases from J, the gap between germline ends came to 11 bases. The CDR3 runs to 13 residues. The CDR3 sequence is CASRPTVSDTQYF. CDR3 bases: TGTGCCAGCAGGCCGACAGTCTCAGATACGCAGTATTTT.

This chain links TRBV24-1 with TRBJ1-2, with D unclear. V was cut by 9 bases and J by 6 bases, with 13 bases left in between. The CDR3 spans 12 residues. The germline gives CDR1 KGHDR, CDR2 SFDVKD. CDR3 DNA sequence: TGTGCCACCGGGTCGCGGATGGATGGCTACACCTTC. The encoded protein is CATGSRMDGYTF.

The chain links TRBV6-2 or TRBV6-3 to TRBJ2-1; 13 nucleotides line up with TRBD2. The CDR3 has 15 amino acids. The V and J ends lost 6 bases and 7 bases, in that order; junction bases with no gene match: 6. Germline V lookup: CDR1 MNHEY, CDR2 SVGEGT. The CDR3 reads CASSLRTSGRNEQFF. As DNA, the CDR3 is TGTGCCAGCAGCCTTCGGACTAGCGGGAGAAATGAGCAGTTCTTC.

The CDR3: CASSLKFANYGYTF. The CDR3 DNA reads TGTGCCAGCAGCTTGAAGTTTGCTAACTATGGCTACACCTTC. The genes are TRBV5-4 and TRBJ1-2; D gene uncertain. The CDR3 covers 14 residues. The germline gives CDR1 SGHNT, CDR2 YYREEE (reference sequence). The ends were cut back, 1 base at V and 0 bases at J, with 7 bases in the middle. Filled out from reference TRBV5-4 and TRBJ1-2, the complete variable domain reads ETGVTQSPTHLIKTRGQQVTLRCSSQSGHNTVSWYQQALGQGPQFIFQYYREEENGRGNFPPRFSGLQFPNYSSELNVNALELDDSALYLCASSLKFANYGYTFGSGTRLTVV.

This clone has a handful of counts. The V and J genes are TRBV7-2 and TRBJ2-1; TRBD2 matches at 9 bases. The CDR3 loop spans 15 amino acids. Trimming removed 2 bases from V and 4 bases from J; junction bases left unmatched: 3. The germline CDR1 and CDR2 sequences are SGHTA and FQGNSA. CDR3 protein: CASSLSLAGYNEQFF. Here the CDR3 DNA reads TGTGCCAGCAGCTTATCGCTAGCGGGGTACAATGAGCAGTTCTTC.

The CDR3: CASSLSGTSVRETQYF. The CDR3 nucleotides are TGTGCCAGCAGCTTGTCAGGGACTAGCGTGCGCGAGACCCAGTACTTC. V is TRBV7-2 and J is TRBJ2-5; 10 bases are a match to TRBD2. V was pared by 3 bases and J by 5 bases, with 9 bases of the junction left unmatched. Germline V CDR1 and CDR2: SGHTA, FQGNSA. The length of the CDR3 is 16 residues. The whole variable domain, filled in from reference TRBV7-2 and TRBJ2-5, reads GAGVSQSPSNKVTEKGKDVELRCDPISGHTALYWYRQSLGQGLEFLIYFQGNSAPDKSGLPSDRFSAERTGGSVSTLTIQRTQQEDSAVYLCASSLSGTSVRETQYFGPGTRLLVL.

The chain employs TRBV4-1 and TRBJ2-3; weak D call: TRBD2 (5 bases). Germline V CDR1 and CDR2: MGHRA, YSYEKL. With 3 bases removed from V and 12 bases from J, the gap between germline ends came to 10 bases. The CDR3 is 11 residues long. CDR3 sequence (DNA): TGCGCCAGCAGCCAGGAGGCCCTACAGTATTTT. Encoded protein: CASSQEALQYF.

The chain joins TRBV7-9 to TRBJ2-1, with 11 nucleotides matching TRBD1. J was trimmed by 7 bases and V by 3 bases; bases with no gene match: 5. Germline CDR1 SEHNR, CDR2 FQNEAQ (reference sequence). CDR3 length: 15 amino acids. CDR3 sequence reads: CASSLGGTGGNEQFF. The CDR3 DNA reads TGTGCCAGCAGCTTGGGCGGGACAGGGGGGAATGAGCAGTTCTTC.

V usage is TRBV5-1 and J usage is TRBJ2-3; D gene unclear. There are 15 residues in the CDR3. Trimming cost V 2 bases and J 6 bases, with 16 bases left between them. Per germline, CDR1 SGHRS and CDR2 YFSETQ. As DNA, the CDR3 is TGCGCCAGCAGCTTACAGCCGCTTGTCGCCGATACGCAGTATTTT. Amino acids: CASSLQPLVADTQYF.

The gene calls are TRBV30 and TRBJ2-4; D is perhaps TRBD1 or TRBD2 (5 bases each). V was clipped by 3 bases and J by 8 bases, with 14 bases between them. Germline V lookup: CDR1 GTSNPN, CDR2 SVGIG (reference sequence). There are 13 residues in the CDR3. The CDR3 loop is CAWSGEGPDIQYF. DNA of the CDR3: TGTGCCTGGAGCGGAGAGGGGCCGGACATTCAGTACTTC.

This clone was counted once. The chain employs TRBV25-1 and TRBJ2-3; D might be TRBD1 (5 bases). Trimming removed 1 base at V and 1 base at J, with 9 bases between. This CDR3 is built from 15 residues. Germline-derived CDR1 and CDR2 are MGHDK and SYGVNS. CDR3 amino acids: CASSELGRGTDTQYF. The CDR3, as DNA: TGTGCCAGCAGTGAATTGGGCAGGGGCACAGATACGCAGTATTTT.

V and J are TRBV30 and TRBJ2-7; unclear D gene. Per germline, CDR1 GTSNPN and CDR2 SVGIG (reference sequence). This CDR3 is 12 amino acids long. The V end lost 0 bases, the J end lost 1 base, and 4 bases lay between the germline ends. CDR3 nucleotides: TGTGCCTGGAGTGTGACGTCCTACGAGCAGTACTTC. Protein sequence: CAWSVTSYEQYF.

This clone has a handful of counts. The V and J genes are TRBV10-1 and TRBJ2-3; 14 nucleotides line up with TRBD2. With V trimmed by 0 bases and J by 5 bases, 10 bases remained unmatched. The CDR3 is 19 residues long. CDR1 is WNHNN, CDR2 SYGVQD, per germline (reference sequence). The DNA of the CDR3 is TGCGCCAGCAGTGAGTCCCGACTAGCGGGAGGGCCGCAGATAGATACGCAGTATTTT. The encoded protein is CASSESRLAGGPQIDTQYF.

This clone showed up just a few times. This chain uses TRBV7-6 with TRBJ2-3; TRBD2 matches at 8 bases. Per germline, CDR1 SGHVS and CDR2 FNYEAQ. The V segment lost 5 bases and the J segment 6 bases; nucleotides outside the gene matches: 16. The CDR3 is made up of 17 amino acids. CDR3 protein: CASSTRTSPRQRDTQYF. Here the CDR3 DNA reads TGTGCCAGCAGCACCCGGACTAGCCCTCGACAGCGGGATACGCAGTATTTT.

The rearrangement uses TRBV29-1 and TRBJ1-2, with a weak D call TRBD1 (6 bases). Trimming stripped 4 bases from V and 5 bases from J, with 11 bases between. Germline assignment: CDR1 SQVTM and CDR2 ANQGSEA. This CDR3 is 12 amino acids long. The CDR3 DNA reads as TGCAGCGTTGTACAGGGAGGATATGGCTACACCTTC. Protein: CSVVQGGYGYTF.